This is a list of T cell receptor beta chains from one sample in a study of low-dose radiotherapy and immunotherapy resistance in tumors. MiXCR, applied by TCRdb to the reads, yields one record per CDR3 protein. This table holds roughly 50,000 distinct CDR3 sequences, 33% found once. This specimen consisted of PBMCs, obtained after low-dose radiotherapy plus immunotherapy. All receptors derive from a male donor with rectosigmoid adenocarcinoma. The CDR3 runs from the conserved cysteine through the conserved F or W. A D gene is named only where the DNA matches it firmly. Not every row has a clone size; where given, it reads once, few, many or a size class.

clone size	V gene	D gene	J gene	CDR3 DNA	CDR3 protein
few	TRBV28	TRBD2	TRBJ2-1	TGTGCCAGCAGTCCTGGGGCGGGGGGCCAACAATCTGGCGGGAGGGCCTACAATGAGCAGTTCTTC	CASSPGAGGQQSGGRAYNEQFF
.	TRBV6-5	.	TRBJ2-3	TGTGCCAGCAGTTACTCCTCCACACCGGCCACAGATACGCAGTATTTT	CASSYSSTPATDTQYF
.	TRBV7-6	.	TRBJ2-7	TGTGCCAGCAGCTTAGGTACGACCTACGAGCAGTACTTC	CASSLGTTYEQYF
.	TRBV7-2	.	TRBJ2-1	TGTGCCAGCAGCTATAAAGGGGTTAGCTACTACAATGAGCAGTTCTTC	CASSYKGVSYYNEQFF
.	TRBV6-8	.	TRBJ2-3	TGTGCCAGCAGTTACTCGAAGTCCTCCACAGATACGCAGTATTTT	CASSYSKSSTDTQYF
.	TRBV19	.	TRBJ1-5	TGTGCCAGTAGTATCGGGGCCACTAGCAATCAGCCCCAGCATTTT	CASSIGATSNQPQHF
many	TRBV18	TRBD2	TRBJ2-1	TGTGCCAGCTCACCACCGTTGCTAGCGGGAGCTGGCTCCTACAATGAGCAGTTCTTC	CASSPPLLAGAGSYNEQFF
.	TRBV5-1	.	TRBJ1-6	TGCGCCAGCAGCCCGCAACAGGGTAATTCACCCCTCCACTTT	CASSPQQGNSPLHF
medium-sized	TRBV6-2/TRBV6-3	TRBD1	TRBJ1-2	TGTGCCAGCAGTTACTCCAGCCGGGGCAGGGGGCTCGGCTACACCTTC	CASSYSSRGRGLGYTF
many	TRBV2	TRBD1	TRBJ2-1	TGTGCCACCCAGGGGGACACCTCCTACAATGAGCAGTTCTTC	CATQGDTSYNEQFF
many	TRBV29-1	TRBD1	TRBJ2-1	TGCAGTGCCCAGGGACAGTTCAATAATGAGCAGTTCTTC	CSAQGQFNNEQFF
.	TRBV5-3	TRBD1	TRBJ1-2	TGTGCCAGCAGCTTTCCGGGACAGGGGGTGGATGGCTACACCTTC	CASSFPGQGVDGYTF
many	TRBV6-2/TRBV6-3	TRBD1	TRBJ2-2	TGTGCCGTATACAGGGGGAAGGACACCGGGGAGCTGTTTTTT	CAVYRGKDTGELFF
.	TRBV18	.	TRBJ1-2	TGTGCCAGCGCCCCCGGGACACAGAAGAACTATGGCTACACCTTC	CASAPGTQKNYGYTF
many	TRBV28	.	TRBJ2-1	TGTGCCAGCACTCCCGGCGGTAGCGTCAGTCCTGAGCAGTTCTTC	CASTPGGSVSPEQFF
.	TRBV6-2/TRBV6-3	.	TRBJ2-2	TGTGCCAGCAGGGCCTCGGGCACCGGGGAGCTGTTTTTT	CASRASGTGELFF
many	TRBV2	.	TRBJ2-2	TGTGCCAGCTCTAGAGGGGTTGTGGTCGGGGAGCTGTTTTTT	CASSRGVVVGELFF
many	TRBV15	.	TRBJ1-6	TGTGCCACCAGCAGAGATCGGGCAGGCCCCTATAATTCACCCCTCCACTTT	CATSRDRAGPYNSPLHF
many	TRBV5-1	.	TRBJ2-1	TGCGCCAGCAGCTTGGCGGGAGACCCCTACAATGAGCAGTTCTTC	CASSLAGDPYNEQFF
many	TRBV2	TRBD1	TRBJ1-1	TGTGCCAGCAGGCGCGGGACAGGGGCCACTGAAGCTTTCTTT	CASRRGTGATEAFF
many	TRBV11-2	TRBD2	TRBJ2-3	TGTGCCAGCAGCCTCGACACACACGGACTAGCGGGGGGCCGGAATACGCAGTATTTT	CASSLDTHGLAGGRNTQYF
many	TRBV27	.	TRBJ2-7	TGTGCCAGCAGCCCTTCAGCGGGTCTCTCCTACGAGCAGTACTTC	CASSPSAGLSYEQYF
few	TRBV5-5	.	TRBJ1-5	TGTGCCAGCAGCAGAGACGGCAATCAGCCCCAGCATTTT	CASSRDGNQPQHF
few	TRBV4-2	.	TRBJ1-6	TGTGCCAGCAGCCAAGAACCACAGGGAGGGGACTATAATTCACCCCTCCACTTT	CASSQEPQGGDYNSPLHF
.	TRBV12-3/TRBV12-4	TRBD1	TRBJ1-2	TGTGCCAGCAGTCCCGGGACAGACCCTTATGGCTACACCTTC	CASSPGTDPYGYTF
once	TRBV18	TRBD1	TRBJ2-7	TGTGCCAGCTCTCGCCGGGACAGCATCGAGCAGTACTTC	CASSRRDSIEQYF
.	TRBV9	.	TRBJ2-1	TGTGCCAGCAGCGTAGGACGGGGGAGCTCCTACAATGAGCAGTTCTTC	CASSVGRGSSYNEQFF
many	TRBV28	TRBD2	TRBJ2-5	TGTGCCAGCAGTTTAATGGGCAGCGGGGGGGGTGACCAGTACTTC	CASSLMGSGGGDQYF
medium-sized	TRBV6-2/TRBV6-3	.	TRBJ1-1	TGTGCCAGCGGCCCAGGGTACAAGAGCACTGAAGCTTTCTTT	CASGPGYKSTEAFF
many	TRBV5-1	.	TRBJ2-3	TGCGCCAGCAGCTTGACCGGGGGGCCCCAAGATACGCAGTATTTT	CASSLTGGPQDTQYF
many	TRBV5-4	.	TRBJ1-6	TGTGCCAGCAGCTTGGGAGATTACTATAATTCACCCCTCCACTTT	CASSLGDYYNSPLHF